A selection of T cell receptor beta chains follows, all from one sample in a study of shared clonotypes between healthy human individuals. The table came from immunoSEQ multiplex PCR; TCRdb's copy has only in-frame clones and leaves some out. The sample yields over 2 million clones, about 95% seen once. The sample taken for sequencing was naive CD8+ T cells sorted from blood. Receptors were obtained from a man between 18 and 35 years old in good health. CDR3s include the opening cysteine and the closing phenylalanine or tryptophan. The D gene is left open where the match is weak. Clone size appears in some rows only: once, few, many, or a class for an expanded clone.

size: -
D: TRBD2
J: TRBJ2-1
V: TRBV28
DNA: TGTGCCAGCAGCCCGGGACTAGCGGGGAATGAGCAGTTCTTC
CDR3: CASSPGLAGNEQFF

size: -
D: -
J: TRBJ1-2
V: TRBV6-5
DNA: TGTGCCAGCAGTCCTCAGCCGGACTATGGCTACACCTTC
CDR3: CASSPQPDYGYTF

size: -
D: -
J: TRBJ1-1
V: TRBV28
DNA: TGTGCCAGCAGTTTTCCCAACTCCCGGTATGAAGCTTTCTTT
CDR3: CASSFPNSRYEAFF

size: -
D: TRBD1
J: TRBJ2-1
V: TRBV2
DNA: TGTGCCAGCAGTGAACGGACAGGGAGAAGGGGCTACAATGAGCAGTTCTTC
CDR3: CASSERTGRRGYNEQFF

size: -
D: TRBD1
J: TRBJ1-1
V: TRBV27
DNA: TGTGCCAGCACCCTGGGACAGGGGAGCACTGAAGCTTTCTTT
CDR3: CASTLGQGSTEAFF

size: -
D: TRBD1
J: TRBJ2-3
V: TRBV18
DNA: TGTGCCAGCTCACCACCCGACAGGGGCACAGATACGCAGTATTTT
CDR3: CASSPPDRGTDTQYF

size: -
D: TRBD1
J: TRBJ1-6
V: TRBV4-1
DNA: TGCGCCAGCAGCCAAACCGGGACAGAGCTTTCTTATAATTCACCCCTCCACTTT
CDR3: CASSQTGTELSYNSPLHF

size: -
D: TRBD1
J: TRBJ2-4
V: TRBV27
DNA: TGTGCCAGCAGGCCTCGGACAGGACAAGGAAACATTCAGTACTTC
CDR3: CASRPRTGQGNIQYF

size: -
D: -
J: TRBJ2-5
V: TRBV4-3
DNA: TGCGCCAGCAGCCAAGAAATGGGGATCCAAGAGACCCAGTACTTC
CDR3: CASSQEMGIQETQYF

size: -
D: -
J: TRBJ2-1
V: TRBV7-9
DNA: TGTGCCAGCAGCTTTAGCTCCGGGCCCCGAAATGAGCAGTTCTTC
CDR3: CASSFSSGPRNEQFF

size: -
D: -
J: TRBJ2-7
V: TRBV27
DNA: TGTGCCAGCAGTTTATCGTTCGGGACTCTCTCCTACGAGCAGTACTTC
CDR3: CASSLSFGTLSYEQYF

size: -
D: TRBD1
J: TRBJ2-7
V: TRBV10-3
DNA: TGTGCCATCAGCACCGGACAGGGGGCGTCCGAGCAGTACTTC
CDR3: CAISTGQGASEQYF

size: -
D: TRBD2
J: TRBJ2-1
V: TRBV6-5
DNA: TGTGCCAGCAGTTTCCGGGGGGGCGGCGAGCAGTTCTTC
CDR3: CASSFRGGGEQFF

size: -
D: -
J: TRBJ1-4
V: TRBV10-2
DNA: TGCGCCAGCAGTGAGGGGCTGTCTAATGAAAAACTGTTTTTT
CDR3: CASSEGLSNEKLFF

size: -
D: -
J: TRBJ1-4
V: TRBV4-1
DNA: TGCGCCAGCAGTCCGGTTTTCCCGGCAACTAATGAAAAACTGTTTTTT
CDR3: CASSPVFPATNEKLFF

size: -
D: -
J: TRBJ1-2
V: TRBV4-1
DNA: TGCGCCAGCAGCCAAGAGAGGGCAGGGAACTATGGCTACACCTTC
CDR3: CASSQERAGNYGYTF

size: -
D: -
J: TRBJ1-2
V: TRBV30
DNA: TGTGCCTGGAGTTACGAAGTCGGCTACACCTTC
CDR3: CAWSYEVGYTF

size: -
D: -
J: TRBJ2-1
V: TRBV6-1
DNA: TGTGCCACCGAATATTTGACAGGCAATGAGCAGTTCTTC
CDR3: CATEYLTGNEQFF

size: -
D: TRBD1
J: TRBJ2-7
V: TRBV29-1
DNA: TGCAGCGTTAAACCCGGGACAGCGACCTACGAGCAGTACTTC
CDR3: CSVKPGTATYEQYF

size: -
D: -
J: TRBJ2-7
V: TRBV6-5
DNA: TGTGCCAGCAGTTACTCGACCGGAGCGGCCACCTACGAGCAGTACTTC
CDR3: CASSYSTGAATYEQYF

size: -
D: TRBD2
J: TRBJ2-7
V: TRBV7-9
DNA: TGTGCCAGCAGCACGACTAGCGGGGCTAACTCCTACGAGCAGTACTTC
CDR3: CASSTTSGANSYEQYF

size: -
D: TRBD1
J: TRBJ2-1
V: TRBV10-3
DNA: TGTGCCATCGGTGATACGGACAGGGGAATACGGGATGAGCAGTTCTTC
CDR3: CAIGDTDRGIRDEQFF

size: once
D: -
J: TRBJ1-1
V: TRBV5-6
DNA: TGTGCCAGCAGCTTGGTTGAGGGGATTGAAGCTTTCTTT
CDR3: CASSLVEGIEAFF

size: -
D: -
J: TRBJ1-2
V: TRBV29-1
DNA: TGCAGCGTTGAGACCGACTATGGCTACACCTTC
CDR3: CSVETDYGYTF

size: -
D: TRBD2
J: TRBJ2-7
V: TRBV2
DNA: TGTGCCAGCAGTCGGACTAGCGGGAGCCTTTACGAGCAGTACTTC
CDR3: CASSRTSGSLYEQYF